The entry below gives a single TCR beta chain sequence along with its context. CDR1 SQVTM and CDR2 ANQGSEA come from the germline V gene. The ends lost 5 bases at V and 2 bases at J; junction bases unmatched: 10. The length of the CDR3 is 15 residues. This entry belongs to a study of blood T cell repertoires in COVID-19. Study overall: Recovered status in Cohort 3 required two negative PCRs, clearance, or symptom resolution.

The cohort comprised adults aged 18 to 89 years residing in about two dozen US areas. Cohorts were based on clinical histories the participants reported. Per the original data handling: Reference gene primer amplification gave estimated nucleated cell counts. Profiling relied on immunoSEQ multiplex PCR, and the TCRdb table lists in-frame clones only, not all of them. Clone size and the V and J calls come from that table; the DNA yielded D and trimming. The data show hundreds of thousands of clones, 88% seen once. Sequencing was done on a sample of PBMCs or T cells enriched from blood (not recorded which). This sequence originates from a woman aged 55-69 years in a cohort exposed to, infected with or recovered from COVID-19 (not recorded which). The rearrangement uses TRBV29-1 and TRBJ1-1, with TRBD1 matching over 8 bases. This chain's CDR3 is CSVKPDGTGNTEAFF. The CDR3 DNA reads TGCAGCGTTAAACCGGACGGGACAGGAAACACTGAAGCTTTCTTT.